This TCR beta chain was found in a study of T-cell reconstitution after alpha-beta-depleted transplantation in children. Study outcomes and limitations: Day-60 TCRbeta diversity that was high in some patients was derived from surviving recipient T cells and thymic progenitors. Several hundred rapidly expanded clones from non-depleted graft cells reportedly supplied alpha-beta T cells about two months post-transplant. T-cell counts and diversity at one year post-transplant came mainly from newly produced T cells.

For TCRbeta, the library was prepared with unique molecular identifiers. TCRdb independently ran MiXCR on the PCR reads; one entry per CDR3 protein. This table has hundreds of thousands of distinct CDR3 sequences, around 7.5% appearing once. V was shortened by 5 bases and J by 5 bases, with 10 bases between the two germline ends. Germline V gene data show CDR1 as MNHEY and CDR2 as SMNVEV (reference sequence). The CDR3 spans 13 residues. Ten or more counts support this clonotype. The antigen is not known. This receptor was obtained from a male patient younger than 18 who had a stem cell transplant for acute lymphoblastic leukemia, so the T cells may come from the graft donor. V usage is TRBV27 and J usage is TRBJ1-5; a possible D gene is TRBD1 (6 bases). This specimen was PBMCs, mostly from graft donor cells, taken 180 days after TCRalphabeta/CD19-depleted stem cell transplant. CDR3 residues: CASSGRGHQPQHF. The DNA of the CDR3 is TGTGCCAGCAGTGGCAGGGGACATCAGCCCCAGCATTTT.